These T cell receptor beta chains were read from a single sample in a study of PD-1 blockade in mismatch repair-deficient tumors. Libraries were prepared by immunoSEQ multiplex PCR; TCRdb keeps only in-frame clonotypes and omits some of them. Counted here are approximately 100,000 clones, 82% occurring once; the ten biggest clones make up approximately 6.7%. Material: peripheral blood, obtained roughly eight months after starting pembrolizumab. These receptors came from an adult with mismatch repair-deficient cancer. Each CDR3 is given with its conserved first and last residue. A D gene is named only where the DNA matches it firmly. A row's size may be missing; if present it is once, few, many or a size class.

abundance	v_gene	d_gene	j_gene	CDR3aa	CDR3nt
-	TRBV28	TRBD1	TRBJ1-4	CASSSTDRGFEKLFF	TGTGCCAGCAGTTCTACGGACAGGGGGTTTGAAAAACTGTTTTTT
-	TRBV9	-	TRBJ1-2	CASSVATSDELNYGYTF	TGTGCCAGCAGCGTAGCTACCTCAGACGAATTGAACTATGGCTACACCTTC
-	TRBV4-1	-	TRBJ2-3	CASSPGTDTQYF	TGCGCCAGCAGCCCCGGCACAGATACGCAGTATTTT
-	TRBV6-5	TRBD2	TRBJ2-6	CASRRGVEGANVLTF	TGTGCCAGCAGACGGGGGGTTGAAGGGGCCAACGTCCTGACTTTC
-	TRBV6-5	-	TRBJ2-6	CASSDQVGANVLTF	TGTGCCAGCAGTGACCAGGTTGGGGCCAACGTCCTGACTTTC
-	TRBV2	TRBD2	TRBJ2-5	CASSELTSVNQETQYF	TGTGCCAGCAGTGAATTGACTAGCGTCAACCAAGAGACCCAGTACTTC
-	TRBV11-2	TRBD2	TRBJ2-3	CASSLGLAGSTDTQYF	TGTGCCAGCAGCTTAGGACTAGCGGGGAGCACAGATACGCAGTATTTT
-	TRBV19	TRBD2	TRBJ2-7	CASSLLAGEREQYF	TGTGCCAGTAGTTTGCTAGCGGGAGAAAGGGAGCAGTACTTC
-	TRBV6-1	-	TRBJ1-3	CASSEHVSSGNTIYF	TGTGCCAGCAGTGAACATGTGAGCTCTGGAAACACCATATATTTT
-	TRBV9	-	TRBJ2-3	CASSVEVNAAGDTQYF	TGTGCCAGCAGCGTAGAGGTTAACGCGGCAGGGGATACGCAGTATTTT
-	TRBV10-3	-	TRBJ2-5	CAISEPRTDGPTETQYF	TGTGCCATCAGTGAGCCCCGTACGGACGGGCCGACAGAGACCCAGTACTTC
-	TRBV11-2	TRBD2	TRBJ2-7	CASSPGLAKYF	TGTGCCAGCAGCCCGGGACTAGCGAAGTACTTC
-	TRBV2	-	TRBJ2-1	CASSFKDEQFF	TGTGCCAGCAGTTTCAAGGACGAGCAGTTCTTC
-	TRBV7-9	TRBD2	TRBJ2-1	CASSLIAGGAHEQFF	TGTGCCAGCAGCTTAATAGCGGGAGGAGCCCATGAGCAGTTCTTC
-	TRBV30	-	TRBJ2-6	CAWRLAGANVLTF	TGTGCCTGGAGATTAGCTGGGGCCAACGTCCTGACTTTC
-	TRBV5-1	TRBD1	TRBJ2-7	CASSFPGQGASEQYF	TGCGCCAGCAGCTTTCCGGGACAGGGGGCCTCCGAGCAGTACTTC
-	TRBV6-9	TRBD1	TRBJ1-5	CASSPNRAGQGVSNQPQHF	TGTGCCAGCAGTCCTAACCGTGCGGGACAGGGGGTGAGCAATCAGCCCCAGCATTTT
-	TRBV2	TRBD2	TRBJ2-1	CASIATTSGRADEQFF	TGTGCCAGCATTGCAACGACTAGCGGGAGGGCAGATGAGCAGTTCTTC
-	TRBV19	-	TRBJ1-2	CASSSRQADYGYTF	TGTGCCAGTAGTAGCCGACAGGCGGACTATGGCTACACCTTC
-	TRBV7-9	-	TRBJ2-3	CASSPTESDADTQYF	TGTGCCAGCAGCCCGACCGAATCAGATGCAGATACGCAGTATTTT
-	TRBV15	TRBD2	TRBJ2-7	CATSRASGILYEQYF	TGTGCCACCAGCAGAGCTAGCGGGATTCTCTACGAGCAGTACTTC
few	TRBV7-8	TRBD2	TRBJ2-7	CASSLREGSYEQYF	TGTGCCAGCAGCTTGCGGGAGGGGTCCTACGAGCAGTACTTC
-	TRBV6-5	-	TRBJ2-6	CASSTRQAGANVLTF	TGTGCCAGCAGTACTCGACAGGCTGGGGCCAACGTCCTGACTTTC
-	TRBV6-4	-	TRBJ1-1	CASSEGRNTEAFF	TGTGCCAGCAGTGAAGGCAGGAACACTGAAGCTTTCTTT
-	TRBV7-9	-	TRBJ1-2	CASSLGGGGPRRYTF	TGTGCCAGCAGCTTAGGTGGGGGGGGACCCCGTCGCTACACCTTC
-	TRBV9	TRBD2	TRBJ2-7	CASSVSGGREGYEQYF	TGTGCCAGCAGCGTGAGCGGCGGGCGGGAGGGCTACGAGCAGTACTTC
few	TRBV7-9	-	TRBJ1-2	CASSLTDYGYTF	TGTGCCAGCAGCTTGACGGACTATGGCTACACCTTC
-	TRBV7-9	-	TRBJ2-1	CASTKKTKGDEQFF	TGTGCCAGCACCAAGAAGACTAAGGGGGATGAGCAGTTCTTC
-	TRBV18	-	TRBJ1-3	CASSMAWGSGNTIYF	TGTGCCAGCTCAATGGCCTGGGGCTCTGGAAACACCATATATTTT
-	TRBV14	TRBD1	TRBJ2-7	CASSQTGSLSYEQYF	TGTGCCAGCAGCCAGACAGGGAGTCTCTCCTACGAGCAGTACTTC
-	TRBV6-6	-	TRBJ1-2	CASSSGGSNYGYTF	TGTGCCAGCAGCTCAGGCGGCAGTAACTATGGCTACACCTTC
-	TRBV5-4	TRBD2	TRBJ2-2	CASSSGLAGGFTGELFF	TGTGCCAGCAGCTCGGGACTAGCGGGCGGATTCACCGGGGAGCTGTTTTTT
-	TRBV7-9	-	TRBJ2-5	CASSLGGSETQYF	TGTGCCAGCAGCTTAGGAGGTTCCGAGACCCAGTACTTC
-	TRBV5-1	TRBD1	TRBJ1-1	CASSLGGQGARTEAFF	TGCGCCAGCAGCTTGGGCGGACAGGGGGCGAGGACTGAAGCTTTCTTT
-	TRBV10-3	-	TRBJ2-6	CATKTDTGANVLTF	TGTGCCACCAAGACTGACACTGGGGCCAACGTCCTGACTTTC
-	TRBV7-6	-	TRBJ1-3	CASSYRNSGNTIYF	TGTGCCAGCAGCTACCGGAACTCTGGAAACACCATATATTTT
once	TRBV5-4	-	TRBJ1-4	CASSSRGVEKLFF	TGTGCCAGCAGTTCCCGGGGCGTAGAAAAACTGTTTTTT
few	TRBV5-6	-	TRBJ2-7	CASSLTGSNEQYF	TGTGCCAGCAGCTTAACTGGGAGCAACGAGCAGTACTTC
-	TRBV25-1	TRBD1	TRBJ2-5	CASSKQGKETQYF	TGTGCCAGCAGTAAACAGGGGAAGGAGACCCAGTACTTC
-	TRBV7-2	TRBD2	TRBJ2-3	CASSLTSGGGTDTQYF	TGTGCCAGCAGCTTGACTAGCGGAGGGGGAACAGATACGCAGTATTTT
-	TRBV4-1	-	TRBJ1-4	CASSPPPGSNEKLFF	TGCGCCAGCAGCCCTCCTCCGGGAAGTAATGAAAAACTGTTTTTT
-	TRBV7-9	TRBD1	TRBJ2-5	CASSLFRTGQYF	TGTGCCAGCAGCTTATTTCGGACAGGGCAGTACTTC
-	TRBV18	-	TRBJ1-1	CASSPPQGLVNTEAFF	TGTGCCAGCTCACCACCTCAGGGGTTAGTGAACACTGAAGCTTTCTTT
-	TRBV2	TRBD2	TRBJ2-1	CASSGLAGVTDTQFF	TGTGCCAGCAGCGGACTAGCGGGAGTTACGGATACGCAGTTCTTC